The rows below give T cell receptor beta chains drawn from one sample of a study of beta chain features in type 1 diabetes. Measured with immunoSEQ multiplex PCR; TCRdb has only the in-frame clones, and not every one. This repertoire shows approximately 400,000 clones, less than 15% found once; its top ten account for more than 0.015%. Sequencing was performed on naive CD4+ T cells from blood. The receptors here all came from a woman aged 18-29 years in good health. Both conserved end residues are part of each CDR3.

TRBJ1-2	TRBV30	CAWSVGRRYTF
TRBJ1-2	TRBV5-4	CASSFGTGEGYTF
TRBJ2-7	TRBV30	CAWSGQAYEQYF
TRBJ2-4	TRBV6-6	CASSYSERGPDIQYF
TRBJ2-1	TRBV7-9	CASTMGASSSYNEQFF
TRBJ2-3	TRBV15	CATSRVLGGGTDTQYF
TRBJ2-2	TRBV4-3	CASSQTGASGFLTGELFF
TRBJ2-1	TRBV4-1	CASSLLHRDSNNEQFF
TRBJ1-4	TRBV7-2	CASSPDRGGEEKLFF
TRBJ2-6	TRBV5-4	CASSLLRLAGSGANVLTF
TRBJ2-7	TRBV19	CASSKSTSDYGGYEQYF
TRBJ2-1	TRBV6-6	CASSSLAGVYNEQFF
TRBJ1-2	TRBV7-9	CASSLVLLGPRGYTF
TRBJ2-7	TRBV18	CASSPAGGPYEQYF
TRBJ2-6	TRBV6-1	CASSGGSTGANVLTF
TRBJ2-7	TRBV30	CAWSVHGASGVQYF
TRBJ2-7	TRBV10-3	CAISGQGPALTGGQYF
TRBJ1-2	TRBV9	CASSASIGYGYTF
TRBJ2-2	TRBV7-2	CASSYRSGNTGELFF
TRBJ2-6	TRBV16	CASSPIVTGQMANVLTF
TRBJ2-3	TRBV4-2	CASSQDFFGAGRGTDTQYF
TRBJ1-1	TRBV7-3	CASSARGGYTEAFF
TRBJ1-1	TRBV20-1	CSANGETEAFF
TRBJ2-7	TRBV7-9	CASSLEAYEQYF
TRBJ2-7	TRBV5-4	CASSSRTSPPYEQYF
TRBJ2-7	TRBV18	CASSPSWAGAGYEQYF
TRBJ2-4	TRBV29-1	CSVVPSGVNIQYF
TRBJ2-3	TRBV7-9	CASSPPPSGRARTDTQYF
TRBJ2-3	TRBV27	CASSWQGTDTQYF
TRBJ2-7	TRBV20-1	CSPRNYEQYF
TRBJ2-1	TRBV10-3	CATWTSGKNEQFF
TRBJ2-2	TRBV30	CAWSGGRMTGELFF
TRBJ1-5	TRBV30	CAWSAPGQGFNRPQHF
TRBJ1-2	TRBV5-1	CASSLGEALNYGYTF
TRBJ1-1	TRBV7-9	CASSFRTGALNTEAFF
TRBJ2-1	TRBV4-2	CASSQESRGRTGGRNEQFF
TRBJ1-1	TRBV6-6	CASSRQDNTEAFF
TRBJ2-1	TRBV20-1	CSALGYNEQFF
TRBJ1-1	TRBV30	CAWRRTVNTEAFF
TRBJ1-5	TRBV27	CASSTVENQPQHF
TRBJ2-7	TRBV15	CATSRSSEREKYEQYF
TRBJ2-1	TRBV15	CATSSSSGSLYNEQFF
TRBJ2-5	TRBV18	CASSPGRQETQYF
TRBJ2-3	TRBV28	CASSRTAGNTDTQYF
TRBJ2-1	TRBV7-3	CASSARDYPPRGEQFF
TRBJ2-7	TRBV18	CASSRLANYEQYF
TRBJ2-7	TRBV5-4	CASSPSVGRYEQYF
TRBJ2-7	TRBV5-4	CASSLVRFSERENLSYEQYF
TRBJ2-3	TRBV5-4	CASRVTSGASTDTQYF
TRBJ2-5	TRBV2	CASSRQGAGKTQYF
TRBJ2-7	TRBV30	CAWSVNSLPQYF
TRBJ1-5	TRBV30	CAWRDRYSNQPQHF
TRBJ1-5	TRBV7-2	CASSRSSNQPQHF